This TCR beta chain emerged from a study of blood T cell repertoires in COVID-19. The overall study: From T cells, B-cell-depleted T cells, or PBMCs came the material, which was cDNA or gDNA.

Germline V gene sequence: CDR1 SGHAT, CDR2 FQNNGV. V was cut by 1 base and J by 4 bases, with 11 bases left in between. This CDR3 spans 14 amino acids. In the study's own analysis: Reference gene primer amplification in the assay estimated nucleated cell counts. TCRdb's copy holds only in-frame clones and misses some; the assay was immunoSEQ multiplex PCR. V and J calls and clone size are given by that table; D and trimming were obtained from the DNA. The sample holds some 170,000 clones, roughly 87% seen once. This clonotype was sampled from a woman aged 55-75 years who had recovered from COVID-19. The V gene is TRBV11-2, the J gene TRBJ2-7; D remains ambiguous. Specimen: peripheral blood. CDR3 amino acids: CASSLGVFPYEQYF. The CDR3 DNA follows: TGTGCCAGCAGCTTAGGAGTTTTCCCTTACGAGCAGTACTTC.